The entry below describes one TCR beta chain. Its specificity is not known. This entry is derived from a study of CD8 T cells in ankylosing spondylitis. Study findings and constraints: Significant enrichment of disease-linked clones was reportedly seen in matched ankylosing spondylitis synovial fluid. A motif in TCR beta, a set of several highly homologous variants, appeared characteristic of ankylosing spondylitis blood. Disease-linked clones bore a CD8+ phenotype, appearing relatively rarely in peripheral blood.

Using quantitative 5'-RACE with molecular barcodes, the authors made TCR beta libraries. TCRdb ran MiXCR on the 5' RACE reads and lists one entry per CDR3 protein. The sample shows about 540,000 distinct CDR3 sequences, 10% to 15% of them seen only once. Trimming shortened V by 4 bases and J by 6 bases, and 14 bases separated the two germline ends. In germline, CDR1 is SGHTA, CDR2 FQGNSA. The length of the CDR3 is 14 residues. The source material was blood, either unsorted or a sorted T cell fraction (not recorded which). The V gene is TRBV7-2, the J gene TRBJ2-3; tentatively, D is TRBD2 (6 bases). The source is a male donor with ankylosing spondylitis. The CDR3 DNA reads TGTGCCAGCAGCTCGATAGCGGTTCAGGATACGCAGTATTTT. It codes for CASSSIAVQDTQYF.